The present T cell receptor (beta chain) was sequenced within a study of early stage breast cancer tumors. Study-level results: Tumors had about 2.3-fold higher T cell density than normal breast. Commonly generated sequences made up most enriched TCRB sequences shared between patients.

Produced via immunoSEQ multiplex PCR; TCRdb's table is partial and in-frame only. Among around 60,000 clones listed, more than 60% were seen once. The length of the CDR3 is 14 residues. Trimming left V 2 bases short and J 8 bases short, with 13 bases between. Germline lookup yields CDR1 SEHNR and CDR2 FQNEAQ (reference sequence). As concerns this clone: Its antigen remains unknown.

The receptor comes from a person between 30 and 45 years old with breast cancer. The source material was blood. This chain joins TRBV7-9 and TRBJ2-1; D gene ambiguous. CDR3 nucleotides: TGTGCCAGCAGCTTATCGATGCCGGGCGATGAGCAGTTCTTC. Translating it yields CASSLSMPGDEQFF.